Described below is a single TCR beta chain sequence and its context. This specimen belongs to a study of T cell responses to AZD1222 COVID-19 vaccine. CDR1 and CDR2 from the germline V gene are MDHEN and SYDVKM. V lost 6 bases and J 0 bases, leaving 15 bases between the germline ends. The length of the CDR3 is 15 residues. Assay: immunoSEQ multiplex PCR; the TCRdb copy retains only in-frame clones and omits some. The sample shows 130,000 or so clones, approximately 90% of them seen only once. The TCR was taken from an adult who received the AZD1222 COVID-19 vaccine. The V call is TRBV28, the J call TRBJ2-7; D is possibly TRBD1 (6 bases). The sequences come from peripheral blood, collected 28 days after the second AZD1222 dose. The CDR3 here is CASSQAADSSYEQYF. The CDR3 DNA sequence: TGTGCCAGCAGCCAAGCCGCGGACAGCTCCTACGAGCAGTACTTC.